The 27 T cell receptor beta chains reported below all come from one sample, sequenced in a study of T cell repertoires in cytomegalovirus infection. TCRdb re-called the reads through MiXCR, storing one row per CDR3 protein. The data contain 680,000 or so distinct CDR3 sequences, 35% of them seen just once; the ten biggest clones take up about 2.8%. Sequencing used PBMCs. The receptor set was obtained from a human donor in good health (CMV status not recorded). Some clones in this sample may be carry-over from other donors' samples.

V gene TRBV30 combines with J gene TRBJ2-7, with 7 positions matching TRBD1. Trimming took 3 bases from V and 5 from J; bases not matched to a gene: 7. CDR1 GTSNPN and CDR2 SVGIG come from the germline V gene (reference sequence). The CDR3 is made up of 13 amino acids. Here the CDR3 DNA reads TGTGCCTGGAGCGCTAGACAGGGCCACGAGCAGTACTTC. Translated, it gives CAWSARQGHEQYF.

This rearrangement joins TRBV7-9 to TRBJ1-4, with D tentatively TRBD1 (6 bases). The V gene lost 5 bases and the J gene lost 5 bases, with 18 bases spanning the gap. The germline CDR1 and CDR2 sequences are SEHNR and FQNEAQ (reference sequence). CDR3 length: 16 amino acids. This chain's CDR3 is CASSEILGASNEKLFF. As DNA, the CDR3 is TGTGCCAGCAGCGAGATATTGGGGGCCTCGAATGAAAAACTGTTTTTT.

In this sample, this clonotype turned up many times. The chain has TRBV7-2 and TRBJ2-5; no reliable D call. The CDR3 runs 13 residues. With 1 base removed from V and 0 bases from J, the gap between germline ends came to 3 bases. Germline lookup yields CDR1 SGHTA and CDR2 FQGNSA. The CDR3 loop is CASSLVYQETQYF. The CDR3 DNA follows: TGTGCCAGCAGCTTAGTCTACCAAGAGACCCAGTACTTC.

This clonotype was picked up a small number of times. This chain joins TRBV18 and TRBJ2-5; tentative D call: TRBD2 (5 bases). Germline V gene sequence: CDR1 KGHSH, CDR2 LQKENI. Trimming removed 5 bases from V and 1 base from J, with 11 bases in between. The CDR3 has 14 residues. The CDR3 sequence: CASSGRGSQETQYF. The CDR3 DNA sequence: TGTGCCAGCTCAGGACGGGGATCCCAAGAGACCCAGTACTTC.

CDR3 protein: CASSLDVTRNEKLFF. The CDR3 nucleotides read TGTGCCAGCAGCTTAGACGTTACCCGTAATGAAAAACTGTTTTTT. The chain has TRBV11-2 and TRBJ1-4; D is unclear. This CDR3 has 15 residues. Germline V CDR1 and CDR2: SGHAT, FQNNGV. Trimming removed 0 bases from V and 4 bases from J, with 9 bases in between.

This clonotype was seen just once. This chain connects TRBV6-1 to TRBJ1-5; D may be TRBD1 (6 bases). CDR3 length: 15 amino acids. Trimming removed 4 bases from V and 3 bases from J, with 13 bases in between. Germline lookup yields CDR1 MNHNS and CDR2 SASEGT. The CDR3 loop reads CASSGRDRSNQPQHF. CDR3 sequence (DNA): TGTGCCAGCAGTGGAAGAGACAGGTCCAATCAGCCCCAGCATTTT.

This clonotype was observed a few times. The rearrangement joins TRBV11-1 to TRBJ1-4, with 7 bases aligning to TRBD1. V gave up 3 bases and J gave up 8 bases; unmatched junction bases: 9. CDR1 is SGHAT, CDR2 FQDESV, per germline (reference sequence). The CDR3 consists of 15 residues. The DNA of the CDR3 is TGTGCCAGCAGCTTGAGGACAGGATCAGGAGAAAAACTGTTTTTT. The encoded protein is CASSLRTGSGEKLFF.

The chain couples TRBV9 to TRBJ1-1; D not resolved. The length of the CDR3 is 15 residues. V was clipped by 5 bases and J by 1 base, with 15 bases between them. The V gene's germline CDR1 is SGDLS and CDR2 YYNGEE. This CDR3 is CASRIDDTRNTEAFF. DNA of the CDR3: TGTGCCAGCAGAATAGATGATACACGGAACACTGAAGCTTTCTTT.

The chain couples TRBV7-9 to TRBJ2-1; 13 bases match TRBD2. V gave up 5 bases and J gave up 10 bases; unmatched junction bases: 11. The CDR3 spans 16 residues. The germline V gene encodes CDR1 SEHNR and CDR2 FQNEAQ (reference sequence). The CDR3 region has the DNA TGTGCCAGCAGCACACCCACTAGCGGGGGGGCAATCGAGCAGTTCTTC. It encodes CASSTPTSGGAIEQFF.

The V call is TRBV7-2, the J call TRBJ2-7, with TRBD2 matching over 9 bases. Per germline, CDR1 SGHTA and CDR2 FQGNSA. V lost 5 bases, J lost 3 bases, and 8 bases stayed unmatched. The CDR3 totals 15 residues. The DNA of the CDR3 is TGTGCCAGCAGCCTGTCTAGCGGGGTTAACTACGAGCAGTACTTC. Its translation: CASSLSSGVNYEQYF.

This clonotype was seen more than once but under ten times. The CDR3 DNA is TGCGCCAGCAGCCACGGGACCGCCATATACGAGCAGTACTTC. Its protein is CASSHGTAIYEQYF. The chain combines TRBV4-1 with TRBJ2-7; the D call may be TRBD1 or TRBD2 (5 bases each). With 3 bases removed from V and 4 bases from J, the gap between germline ends came to 13 bases. Germline lookup yields CDR1 MGHRA and CDR2 YSYEKL. The CDR3 spans 14 residues.

This clonotype occurred a few times. This rearrangement joins TRBV5-1 to TRBJ1-2, with D uncertain. Germline loops: CDR1 SGHRS, CDR2 YFSETQ. V was trimmed by 3 bases and J by 10 bases, leaving 19 bases between them. This CDR3 region has 14 residues. The CDR3 protein is CASSSENPILDYTF. In DNA form, the CDR3 reads TGCGCCAGCAGCTCAGAAAACCCCATCCTGGACTACACCTTC.

The sample holds a few counts of this clonotype. The rearrangement links TRBV27 to TRBJ1-2, with 7 bases lining up with TRBD1. Germline V CDR1 and CDR2: MNHEY, SMNVEV (reference sequence). The CDR3 has 16 amino acids. The ends lost 4 bases at V and 4 bases at J; junction bases unmatched: 12. The CDR3 spells CASSSPDRVSLYGYTF. CDR3 nucleotide sequence: TGTGCCAGCAGTTCCCCAGACAGGGTTTCTCTCTATGGCTACACCTTC.

There are a few counts of this clonotype. The genes are TRBV10-3 and TRBJ2-1, with TRBD2 identical over 8 bases. The CDR3 has 15 amino acids. With 3 bases clipped from V and 7 bases from J, the junction kept 8 bases outside the gene matches. Germline loops: CDR1 ENHRY, CDR2 SYGVKD. This CDR3 is CAISEASGRGNEQFF. CDR3 sequence (DNA): TGTGCCATCAGTGAAGCCAGCGGGAGAGGAAATGAGCAGTTCTTC.

This chain joins TRBV11-2 and TRBJ2-2; 10 bases match TRBD2. There are 16 residues in the CDR3. CDR1 and CDR2 from the germline V gene are SGHAT and FQNNGV. Trimming removed 5 bases from V and 4 bases from J; junction bases left unmatched: 7. As DNA, the CDR3 is TGTGCCAGCAGCCCCAGCGGGGGGGCCCCCACCGGGGAGCTGTTTTTT. Protein sequence: CASSPSGGAPTGELFF.

This rearrangement joins TRBV7-2 to TRBJ2-4; D gene uncertain. CDR1 and CDR2 from the germline V gene are SGHTA and FQGNSA. This CDR3 has 12 residues. Trimming stripped 5 bases from V and 8 bases from J, with 10 bases between. CDR3 coding DNA: TGTGCCAGCAGCCCAGATGGGGACATTCAGTACTTC. It encodes CASSPDGDIQYF.

A remark on this clonotype: The junction does not match germline at one end; this may be a read error. The CDR3 spells CASSLGGPSGRARDEKFF. Here the CDR3 DNA reads TGTGCCAGCAGCTTAGGGGGGCCTAGCGGTAGGGCCCGCGATGAGAAGTTCTTC. The rearrangement links TRBV7-4 to TRBJ2-1; tentative D call: TRBD2 (7 bases). The CDR3 consists of 18 residues. Germline-derived CDR1 and CDR2 are SGHVT and SQSDAQ.

V and J are TRBV2 and TRBJ1-2; 8 bases map to TRBD1. The CDR3 spans 13 residues. With 10 bases clipped from V and 8 bases from J, the junction kept 12 bases outside the gene matches. Germline V gene lookup returns CDR1 SNHLY and CDR2 FYNNEI. The CDR3 sequence is CATKSRGLGGYTF. Here the CDR3 DNA reads TGTGCCACCAAATCCAGGGGGCTCGGCGGCTACACCTTC.

This clonotype has more than one count but fewer than ten. The chain has TRBV5-1 and TRBJ2-3; D is perhaps TRBD1 or TRBD2 (6 bases each). Germline V gives CDR1 SGHRS, CDR2 YFSETQ. There are 15 residues in the CDR3. V was clipped by 5 bases and J by 3 bases, with 16 bases between them. CDR3 protein: CASRFEGGQTDTQYF. DNA for the CDR3: TGCGCCAGCAGATTCGAGGGGGGCCAAACAGATACGCAGTATTTT. The full variable domain, with the rest looked up from reference TRBV5-1 and TRBJ2-3, is KAGVTQTPRYLIKTRGQQVTLSCSPISGHRSVSWYQQTPGQGLQFLFEYFSETQRNKGNFPGRFSGRQFSNSRSEMNVSTLELGDSALYLCASRFEGGQTDTQYFGPGTRLTVL.

This clonotype was counted once. The DNA of the CDR3 is TGTGCCAGCAGGCCCTCCGGCGGGGCCAGCACAGATACGCAGTATTTT. Translation gives CASRPSGGASTDTQYF. V gene TRBV3-1 combines with J gene TRBJ2-3; perhaps TRBD2 as D (6 bases). The germline V and J ends were trimmed by 6 bases and 0 bases, with 16 bases remaining between them. This CDR3 has 16 amino acids. In germline, CDR1 is LGHDT, CDR2 YNNKEL (reference sequence).

This clonotype occurred a few times. This rearrangement joins TRBV7-9 to TRBJ1-6; the match to TRBD1 covers 8 bases. Losses at the gene ends were 4 bases for V and 7 bases for J; bases not matched to a gene: 6. The CDR3 has 15 amino acids. From germline, CDR1 is SEHNR and CDR2 FQNEAQ (reference sequence). DNA of the CDR3: TGTGCCAGCAGCTCAGGACAGGGCCAGAATTCACCCCTCCACTTT. Its protein is CASSSGQGQNSPLHF.

The genes are TRBV6-1 and TRBJ2-2; D possibly corresponds to TRBD2 (7 bases). The ends were cut back, 4 bases at V and 5 bases at J, with 17 bases in the middle. CDR1 MNHNS and CDR2 SASEGT come from the germline V gene. The CDR3 totals 16 residues. The CDR3 DNA reads TGTGCCAGCAGTGGCCCCGCGGGGGCGCATACCGGGGAGCTGTTTTTT. Its protein product is CASSGPAGAHTGELFF.

V is TRBV10-3 and J is TRBJ1-2; maybe TRBD1 (5 bases). The CDR3 length is 12 residues. Trimming pared 8 bases from V and 4 bases from J, leaving 11 bases between. The V gene's germline CDR1 is ENHRY and CDR2 SYGVKD. The chain's CDR3 is CAISREPYGYTF. Here the CDR3 DNA reads TGTGCCATCTCCAGGGAGCCCTATGGCTACACCTTC.

This sequence joins TRBV10-3 and TRBJ1-6; 10 nucleotides line up with TRBD1. The V segment lost 5 bases and the J segment 9 bases; nucleotides outside the gene matches: 4. The CDR3 consists of 14 residues. In germline, CDR1 is ENHRY, CDR2 SYGVKD. This chain's CDR3 is CAISPGTGASPLHF. Here the CDR3 DNA reads TGTGCCATCAGTCCCGGGACAGGGGCTTCACCCCTCCACTTT.

The chain joins TRBV28 to TRBJ1-5, with a tentative D call TRBD1 (5 bases). Germline-derived CDR1 and CDR2 are MDHEN and SYDVKM. The CDR3 is 15 amino acids. V was cut by 6 bases and J by 0 bases, with 12 bases left in between. CDR3: CASRFRGDSNQPQHF. The CDR3 DNA reads as TGTGCCAGCAGATTTCGAGGGGATAGCAATCAGCCCCAGCATTTT.

The rearrangement uses TRBV7-8 and TRBJ1-4, with D uncertain. The V end lost 5 bases, the J end lost 7 bases, and 23 bases lay between the germline ends. CDR1 is SGHVS, CDR2 FQNEAQ, per germline. This CDR3 has 17 amino acids. The CDR3 nucleotides read TGTGCCAGCAGCCCCGCCCGCGTGGGGATCCGGGGTGAAAAACTGTTTTTT. Its protein product is CASSPARVGIRGEKLFF.

V usage is TRBV7-9 and J usage is TRBJ2-4; 10 bases match TRBD1. V dropped 8 bases and J dropped 3; count of bases not matched to a gene: 10. The CDR3 has 16 residues. CDR1 and CDR2 (germline): SEHNR, FQNEAQ (reference sequence). Here the CDR3 reads CASSGQGIGDKNIQYF. The CDR3 DNA follows: TGTGCCAGCTCGGGACAGGGGATTGGTGACAAAAACATTCAGTACTTC.